These 24 T cell receptor beta chains share one sample of origin, sequenced in a study of blood T cell repertoires in COVID-19. Method: immunoSEQ multiplex PCR; TCRdb's copy keeps in-frame clones and lacks some. Of about 150,000 clones in the sample, roughly 90% are singletons; the top ten hold about 4.1%. The source material was peripheral blood. All receptors derive from a woman aged 60-75 years with active or convalescent COVID-19.

This chain uses TRBV5-1 with TRBJ2-3; 8 nucleotides line up with TRBD1. Germline CDR1 SGHRS, CDR2 YFSETQ. Unmatched junction bases numbered 3, after V lost 0 bases and J lost 0 bases. The CDR3 extends over 16 amino acids. This CDR3 reads CASSLGQGASTDTQYF. CDR3 bases: TGCGCCAGCAGCTTGGGCCAGGGGGCGAGCACAGATACGCAGTATTTT.

The V and J genes are TRBV6-6 and TRBJ2-7, with TRBD1 as a possible D gene (7 bases). The CDR3 runs 14 residues. CDR1 and CDR2 from the germline V gene are MNHNY and SVGAGI (reference sequence). V shed 2 bases and J shed 7 bases, with 15 bases lying between them. This chain's CDR3 is CASSYPGGTREQYF. The CDR3 DNA follows: TGTGCCAGCAGTTACCCAGGGGGGACCAGAGAGCAGTACTTC.

The V gene is TRBV12-5, the J gene TRBJ1-3; D uncertain. Germline V gene lookup returns CDR1 LGHNT and CDR2 FRNRAP. Deletions cut 7 bases from V and 0 bases from J, with 22 bases between. The CDR3 contains 18 residues. The chain's CDR3 is CASVSSIGNPPSGNTIYF. As DNA, the CDR3 is TGTGCTAGTGTTTCGTCGATCGGGAACCCTCCCTCTGGAAACACCATATATTTT.

V is TRBV7-2 and J is TRBJ2-5; 9 positions agree with TRBD2. This CDR3 spans 17 amino acids. V shed 5 bases and J 5 bases; nucleotides not matched to a gene: 15. Germline V CDR1 and CDR2: SGHTA, FQGNSA. The CDR3 reads CASSADLAGGRRETQYF. For the CDR3, the DNA is TGTGCCAGCAGCGCAGACTTGGCGGGGGGGCGGCGGGAGACCCAGTACTTC.

The chain recombines TRBV9 with TRBJ2-7; 9 bases fit TRBD1. Per germline, CDR1 SGDLS and CDR2 YYNGEE. CDR3 size: 15 residues. Trimming cost V 4 bases and J 2 bases; bases outside gene matches: 7. CDR3 residues: CASSPRTGVPYEQYF. CDR3 nucleotides: TGTGCCAGCAGCCCCAGGACAGGGGTCCCCTACGAGCAGTACTTC.

The chain uses TRBV10-2 and TRBJ2-1; D call uncertain. The germline V gene has CDR1 WSHSY and CDR2 SAAADI. V gave up 0 bases and J gave up 7 bases, with 4 bases separating them. The CDR3 consists of 12 residues. CDR3 nucleotide sequence: TGCGCCAGCAGTGAGTCGAGGAATGAGCAGTTCTTC. Residues: CASSESRNEQFF.

The chain recombines TRBV29-1 with TRBJ1-1, with D unclear. The germline CDR1 and CDR2 sequences are SQVTM and ANQGSEA. The CDR3 length is 12 residues. V dropped 7 bases and J dropped 1 base, with 10 bases sitting between them. The CDR3 DNA reads TGCAGCGCCTCCAGACAGAACACTGAAGCTTTCTTT. The encoded protein is CSASRQNTEAFF.

The V call is TRBV5-1, the J call TRBJ2-3; a weak D match, TRBD2 (5 bases). The V gene's germline CDR1 is SGHRS and CDR2 YFSETQ. Between the trimmed V and J ends, which lost 1 base and 3 bases, there was a span of 9 bases. The CDR3 length is 14 residues. The CDR3 is CASSLSGLTDTQYF. CDR3 coding DNA: TGCGCCAGCAGCTTGTCCGGACTGACAGATACGCAGTATTTT.

The chain carries TRBV12-3 or TRBV12-4 and TRBJ2-7, with TRBD1 identical over 9 bases. V trimming: 10 bases; J trimming: 7 bases; junction bases outside the gene matches: 11. This CDR3 has 13 residues. The CDR3 nucleotides read TGTGCCACCGGAGGAACAGGGGGCAGGGAGCAGTACTTC. It specifies CATGGTGGREQYF.

The gene calls are TRBV6-5 and TRBJ2-1; 8 positions match TRBD2. CDR1 is MNHEY, CDR2 SVGAGI, per germline. The CDR3 is 15 residues long. V lost 2 bases to trimming and J lost 5 bases; unmatched junction nucleotides: 5. The CDR3 spells CASSYTAGADNEQFF. CDR3 sequence (DNA): TGTGCCAGCAGTTACACAGCGGGGGCTGACAATGAGCAGTTCTTC.

This clone was picked up a small number of times. The CDR3 DNA sequence: TGTGCCAGTAGTATCGGGAGGACCATCGGGAACACCATATATTTT. This encodes CASSIGRTIGNTIYF. J is TRBJ1-3 and V is TRBV19, with unresolved D. This CDR3 has 15 amino acids. Trimming removed 3 bases from V and 7 bases from J, with 16 bases in between. Germline V CDR1 and CDR2: LNHDA, SQIVND (reference sequence). The full variable domain, with the rest looked up from reference TRBV19 and TRBJ1-3, is DGGITQSPKYLFRKEGQNVTLSCEQNLNHDAMYWYRQDPGQGLRLIYYSQIVNDFQKGDIAEGYSVSREKKESFPLTVTSAQKNPTAFYLCASSIGRTIGNTIYFGEGSWLTVV.

The rearrangement links TRBV18 to TRBJ2-2; 7 bases fit TRBD2. There are 17 residues in the CDR3. Germline V CDR1 and CDR2: KGHSH, LQKENI. Unmatched junction bases numbered 5, after V lost 0 bases and J lost 1 base. CDR3 in DNA: TGTGCCAGCTCACCACCGGTCCAGCGGGAGAACACCGGGGAGCTGTTTTTT. This gives the protein CASSPPVQRENTGELFF.

The chain recombines TRBV5-1 with TRBJ2-7, with 9 bases identical to TRBD1. The CDR3 spans 14 residues. Unmatched junction bases numbered 9, after V lost 4 bases and J lost 7 bases. Per germline, CDR1 SGHRS and CDR2 YFSETQ. CDR3 residues: CASSPGQGSREQYF. The CDR3, as DNA: TGCGCCAGCAGCCCTGGACAGGGGTCGAGGGAGCAGTACTTC.

The V and J genes are TRBV19 and TRBJ2-7; 9 bases agree with TRBD1. CDR1 is LNHDA, CDR2 SQIVND, per germline (reference sequence). This CDR3 spans 13 amino acids. Trimming took 6 bases from V and 0 from J; bases not matched to a gene: 0. CDR3 DNA: TGTGCCAGTAGGACAGGGGGCTCCTACGAGCAGTACTTC. Amino acid sequence: CASRTGGSYEQYF.

The chain recombines TRBV9 with TRBJ2-2; D is unclear. Germline CDR1 and CDR2: SGDLS and YYNGEE. The germline V and J ends were trimmed by 0 bases and 0 bases, with 3 bases remaining between them. This CDR3 is built from 14 residues. The CDR3 protein is CASSVAANTGELFF. The CDR3 DNA reads as TGTGCCAGCAGCGTAGCAGCGAACACCGGGGAGCTGTTTTTT.

V usage is TRBV5-4 and J usage is TRBJ1-1, with 9 bases aligning to TRBD1. With 4 bases clipped from V and 4 bases from J, the junction kept 14 bases outside the gene matches. The length of the CDR3 is 17 residues. Germline lookup yields CDR1 SGHNT and CDR2 YYREEE (reference sequence). Here the CDR3 reads CASSRSGQGLRGTEAFF. As DNA, the CDR3 is TGTGCCAGCAGCCGGTCGGGACAGGGCCTGAGGGGCACTGAAGCTTTCTTT.

The genes are TRBV19 and TRBJ1-2; no clear D gene. CDR3 length: 16 residues. In germline, CDR1 is LNHDA, CDR2 SQIVND (reference sequence). V lost 0 bases, J lost 7 bases, and 18 bases lay in between. The CDR3 nucleotides read TGTGCCAGTAGTATAGATCTAGGCCGCCGGGTTGCTGGCTACACCTTC. Amino acid sequence: CASSIDLGRRVAGYTF.

The rearrangement joins TRBV27 to TRBJ2-5; weak D call: TRBD1 (5 bases). V lost 6 bases and J lost 4, with 15 bases in between. Germline CDR1 MNHEY, CDR2 SMNVEV (reference sequence). The CDR3 is made up of 14 amino acids. CDR3 sequence reads: CASSLFQGLETQYF. The CDR3 region has the DNA TGTGCCAGCAGCCTCTTTCAGGGATTAGAGACCCAGTACTTC.

The V call is TRBV5-4, the J call TRBJ2-3; 9 nucleotides align to TRBD1. This CDR3 has 16 residues. Unmatched junction bases numbered 10, after V lost 2 bases and J lost 6 bases. From germline, CDR1 is SGHNT and CDR2 YYREEE (reference sequence). DNA of the CDR3: TGTGCCAGCAGCTTCCCGGACAGGGGCGGGACGGATACGCAGTATTTT. It codes for CASSFPDRGGTDTQYF.

The rearrangement links TRBV12-3 or TRBV12-4 to TRBJ2-1; TRBD2 might be the D (6 bases). V was clipped by 7 bases and J by 6 bases, with 13 bases between them. The length of the CDR3 is 13 residues. CDR3 nucleotides: TGTGCCAGCAACCTCCGGCGGGGCAATGAGCAGTTCTTC. Amino acid sequence: CASNLRRGNEQFF.

V usage is TRBV12-3 or TRBV12-4 and J usage is TRBJ1-5; no clear D. The CDR3 extends over 11 amino acids. V was clipped by 2 bases and J by 13 bases, with 9 bases between them. CDR3 sequence: CASSLFGVQHF. The DNA for the CDR3 is TGTGCCAGCAGTTTATTTGGAGTACAGCATTTT.

The V gene is TRBV10-3, the J gene TRBJ2-7; 8 positions match TRBD2. The length of the CDR3 is 17 residues. The germline V gene encodes CDR1 ENHRY and CDR2 SYGVKD. V shed 4 bases, J shed 3 bases, and the junction held 14 bases outside the gene matches. In DNA form, the CDR3 reads TGTGCCATCAGTGGTGGTGGTAGTGGGCGGGGGGTCTACGAGCAGTACTTC. Translated, it gives CAISGGGSGRGVYEQYF.

This rearrangement joins TRBV2 to TRBJ1-1, with D maybe TRBD1 (5 bases). Germline assignment: CDR1 SNHLY and CDR2 FYNNEI. Trimming left V 6 bases short and J 1 base short, with 9 bases between. The CDR3 runs to 13 residues. CDR3 bases: TGTGCCAGCAGCGGGGGGTCGAACACTGAAGCTTTCTTT. Protein sequence: CASSGGSNTEAFF.

The chain links TRBV6-5 to TRBJ2-5, with TRBD2 identical over 10 bases. Germline V gene data show CDR1 as MNHEY and CDR2 as SVGAGI. V gave up 6 bases and J gave up 4 bases; unmatched junction bases: 2. The CDR3 has 13 amino acids. CDR3 nucleotides: TGTGCCAGCAGCTTAGCGGGGGGAGAGACCCAGTACTTC. This translates into CASSLAGGETQYF.